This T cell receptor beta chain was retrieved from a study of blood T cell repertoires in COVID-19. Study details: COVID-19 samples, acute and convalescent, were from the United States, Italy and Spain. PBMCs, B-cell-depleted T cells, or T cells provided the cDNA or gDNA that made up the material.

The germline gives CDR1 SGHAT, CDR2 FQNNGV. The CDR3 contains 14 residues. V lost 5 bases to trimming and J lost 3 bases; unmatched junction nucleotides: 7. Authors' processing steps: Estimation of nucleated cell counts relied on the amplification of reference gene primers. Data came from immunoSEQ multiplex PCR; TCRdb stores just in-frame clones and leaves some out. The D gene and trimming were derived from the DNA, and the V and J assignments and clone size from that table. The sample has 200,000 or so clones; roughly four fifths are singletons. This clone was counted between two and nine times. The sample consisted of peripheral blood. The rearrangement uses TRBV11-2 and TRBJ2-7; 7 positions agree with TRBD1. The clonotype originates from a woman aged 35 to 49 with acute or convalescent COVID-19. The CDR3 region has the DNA TGTGCCAGCAGCCCCGGGACAGTCATCTACGAGCAGTACTTC. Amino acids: CASSPGTVIYEQYF.